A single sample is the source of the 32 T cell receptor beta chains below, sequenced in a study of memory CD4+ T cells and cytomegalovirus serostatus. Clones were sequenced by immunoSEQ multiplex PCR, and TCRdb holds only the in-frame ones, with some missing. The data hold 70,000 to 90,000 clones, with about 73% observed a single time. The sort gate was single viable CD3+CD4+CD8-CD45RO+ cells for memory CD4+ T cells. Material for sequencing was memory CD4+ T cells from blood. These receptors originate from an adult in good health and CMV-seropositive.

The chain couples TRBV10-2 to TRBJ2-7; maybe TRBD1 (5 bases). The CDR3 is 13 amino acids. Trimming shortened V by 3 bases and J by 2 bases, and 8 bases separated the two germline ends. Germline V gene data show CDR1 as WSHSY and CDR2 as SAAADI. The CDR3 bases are TGCGCCAGCAGTGAAGACAGCGCCTACGAGCAGTACTTC. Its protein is CASSEDSAYEQYF.

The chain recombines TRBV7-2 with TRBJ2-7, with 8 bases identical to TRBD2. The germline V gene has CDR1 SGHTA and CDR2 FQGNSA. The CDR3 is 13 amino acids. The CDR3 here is CATGRAGAYEQYF. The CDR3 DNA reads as TGTGCTACGGGGCGAGCGGGGGCCTACGAGCAGTACTTC.

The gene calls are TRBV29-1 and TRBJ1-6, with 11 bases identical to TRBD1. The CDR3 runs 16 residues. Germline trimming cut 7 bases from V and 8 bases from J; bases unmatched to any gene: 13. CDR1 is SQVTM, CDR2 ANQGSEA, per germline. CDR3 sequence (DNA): TGCAGCGGACTCGATACAGGACAGGGGGCTTATTCACCCCTCCACTTT. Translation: CSGLDTGQGAYSPLHF.

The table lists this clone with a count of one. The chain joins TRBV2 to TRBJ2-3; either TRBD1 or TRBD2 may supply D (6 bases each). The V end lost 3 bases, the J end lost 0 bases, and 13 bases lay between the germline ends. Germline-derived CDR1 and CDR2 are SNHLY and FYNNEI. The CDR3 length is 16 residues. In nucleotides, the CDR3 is TGTGCCAGCAGTGATCTAAAGGGGGGTAGCACAGATACGCAGTATTTT. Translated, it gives CASSDLKGGSTDTQYF.

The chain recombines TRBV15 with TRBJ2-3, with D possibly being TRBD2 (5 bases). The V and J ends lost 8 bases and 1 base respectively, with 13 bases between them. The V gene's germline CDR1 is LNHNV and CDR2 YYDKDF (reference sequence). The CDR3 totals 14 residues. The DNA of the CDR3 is TGTGCCACCGGAGGATCGGAGGGCACAGATACGCAGTATTTT. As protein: CATGGSEGTDTQYF. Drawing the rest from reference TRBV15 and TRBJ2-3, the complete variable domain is DAMVIQNPRYQVTQFGKPVTLSCSQTLNHNVMYWYQQKSSQAPKLLFHYYDKDFNNEADTPDNFQSRRPNTSFCFLDIRSPGLGDTAMYLCATGGSEGTDTQYFGPGTRLTVL.

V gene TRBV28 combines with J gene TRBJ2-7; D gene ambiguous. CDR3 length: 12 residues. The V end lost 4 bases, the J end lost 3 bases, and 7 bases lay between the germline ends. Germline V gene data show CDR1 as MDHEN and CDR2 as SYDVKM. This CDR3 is CASSSAFYEQYF. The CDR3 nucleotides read TGTGCCAGCAGTTCCGCATTCTACGAGCAGTACTTC.

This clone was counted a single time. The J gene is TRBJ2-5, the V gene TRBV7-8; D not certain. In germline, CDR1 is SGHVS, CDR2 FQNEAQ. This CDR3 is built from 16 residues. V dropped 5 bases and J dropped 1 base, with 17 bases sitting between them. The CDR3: CASSPYPKTIQETQYF. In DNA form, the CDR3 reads TGTGCCAGCAGCCCCTACCCGAAAACCATCCAAGAGACCCAGTACTTC.

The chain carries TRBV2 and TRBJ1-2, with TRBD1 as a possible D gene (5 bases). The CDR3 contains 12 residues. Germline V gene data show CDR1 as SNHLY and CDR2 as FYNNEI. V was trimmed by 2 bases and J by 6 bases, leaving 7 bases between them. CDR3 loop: CASSERGDGYTF. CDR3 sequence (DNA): TGTGCCAGCAGTGAAAGAGGGGATGGCTACACCTTC.

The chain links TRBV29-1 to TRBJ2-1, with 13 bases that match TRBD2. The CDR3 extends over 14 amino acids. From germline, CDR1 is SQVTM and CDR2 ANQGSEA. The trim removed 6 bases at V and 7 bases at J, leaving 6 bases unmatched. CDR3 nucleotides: TGCAGCGTATCGGGACTAGCGGGATATAATGAGCAGTTCTTC. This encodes CSVSGLAGYNEQFF.

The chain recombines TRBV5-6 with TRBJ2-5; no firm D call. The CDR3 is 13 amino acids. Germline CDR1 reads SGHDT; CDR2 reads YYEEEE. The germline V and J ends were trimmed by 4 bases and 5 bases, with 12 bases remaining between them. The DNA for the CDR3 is TGTGCCAGCAGCCTATACGGGCCGGAGACCCAGTACTTC. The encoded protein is CASSLYGPETQYF.

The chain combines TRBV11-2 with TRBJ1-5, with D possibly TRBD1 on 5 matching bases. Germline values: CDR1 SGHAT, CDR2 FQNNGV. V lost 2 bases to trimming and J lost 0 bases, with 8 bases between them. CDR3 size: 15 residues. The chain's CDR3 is CASSLQGLSNQPQHF. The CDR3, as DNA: TGTGCCAGCAGCTTACAGGGACTTAGCAATCAGCCCCAGCATTTT.

CDR3: CASSLSGGHQPQHF. The DNA of the CDR3 is TGTGCCAGCAGTTTATCGGGGGGGCACCAGCCCCAGCATTTT. V usage is TRBV28 and J usage is TRBJ1-5; tentative D call: TRBD1 (6 bases). The CDR3 runs 14 residues. Trimming removed 1 base from V and 7 bases from J, with 11 bases in between. CDR1 is MDHEN and CDR2 is SYDVKM in the germline V gene.

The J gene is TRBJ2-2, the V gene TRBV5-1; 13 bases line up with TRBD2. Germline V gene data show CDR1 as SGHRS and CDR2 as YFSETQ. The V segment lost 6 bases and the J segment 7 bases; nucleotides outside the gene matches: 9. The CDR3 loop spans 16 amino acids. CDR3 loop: CASTSTSGGRGGELFF. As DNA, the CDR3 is TGCGCCAGCACTTCGACTAGCGGGGGGAGAGGCGGGGAGCTGTTTTTT.

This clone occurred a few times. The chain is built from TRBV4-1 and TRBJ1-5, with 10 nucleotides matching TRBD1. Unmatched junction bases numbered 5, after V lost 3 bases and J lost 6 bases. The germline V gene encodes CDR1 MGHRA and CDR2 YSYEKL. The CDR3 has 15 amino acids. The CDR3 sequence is CASSQGQGWGQPQHF. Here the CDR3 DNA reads TGCGCCAGCAGCCAGGGACAGGGGTGGGGTCAGCCCCAGCATTTT.

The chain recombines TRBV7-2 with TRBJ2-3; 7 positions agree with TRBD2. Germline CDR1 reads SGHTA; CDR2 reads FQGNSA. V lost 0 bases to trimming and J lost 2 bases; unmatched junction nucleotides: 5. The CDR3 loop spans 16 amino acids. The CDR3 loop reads CASSLAGRGYTDTQYF. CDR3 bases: TGTGCCAGCAGCTTAGCAGGGCGGGGGTACACAGATACGCAGTATTTT.

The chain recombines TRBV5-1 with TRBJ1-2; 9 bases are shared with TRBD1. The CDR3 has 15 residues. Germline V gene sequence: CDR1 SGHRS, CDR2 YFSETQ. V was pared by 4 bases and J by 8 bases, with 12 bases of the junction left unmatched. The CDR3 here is CASSVTVQGAEGYTF. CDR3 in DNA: TGCGCCAGCAGCGTAACCGTACAGGGGGCGGAAGGCTACACCTTC.

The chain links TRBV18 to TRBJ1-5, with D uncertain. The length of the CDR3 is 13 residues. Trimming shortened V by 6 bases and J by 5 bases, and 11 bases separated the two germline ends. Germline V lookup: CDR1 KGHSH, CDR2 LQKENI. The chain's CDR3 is CASSPDADQPQHF. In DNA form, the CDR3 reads TGTGCCAGCTCTCCCGACGCCGATCAGCCCCAGCATTTT.

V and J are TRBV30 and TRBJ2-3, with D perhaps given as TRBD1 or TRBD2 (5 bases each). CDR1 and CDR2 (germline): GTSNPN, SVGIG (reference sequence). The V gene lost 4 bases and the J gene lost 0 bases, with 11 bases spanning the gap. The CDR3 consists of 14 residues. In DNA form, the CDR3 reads TGTGCCTGGAACCCGGGACGCAGCACAGATACGCAGTATTTT. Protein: CAWNPGRSTDTQYF.

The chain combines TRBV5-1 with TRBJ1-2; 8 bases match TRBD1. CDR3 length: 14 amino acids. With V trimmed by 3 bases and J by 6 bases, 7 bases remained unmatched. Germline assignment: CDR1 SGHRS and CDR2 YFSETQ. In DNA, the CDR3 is TGCGCCAGCAGCTCCGGGACAGGTCGGGATGGCTACACCTTC. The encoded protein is CASSSGTGRDGYTF.

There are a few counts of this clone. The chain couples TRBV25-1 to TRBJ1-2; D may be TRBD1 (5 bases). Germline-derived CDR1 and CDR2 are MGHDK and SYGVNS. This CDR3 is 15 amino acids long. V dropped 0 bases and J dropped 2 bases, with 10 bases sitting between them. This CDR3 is CASSEYRAGNYGYTF. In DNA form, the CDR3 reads TGTGCCAGCAGTGAATACAGGGCAGGGAACTATGGCTACACCTTC.

The CDR3 is CASRMTGGDEKLFF. The CDR3 DNA reads as TGCGCCAGCAGGATGACAGGGGGCGATGAAAAACTGTTTTTT. The V gene is TRBV5-1, the J gene TRBJ1-4, with 10 positions matching TRBD1. After removal of 5 bases from V and 6 bases from J, the junction contained 4 bases not matched to a gene. The CDR3 extends over 14 amino acids. CDR1 is SGHRS, CDR2 YFSETQ, per germline.

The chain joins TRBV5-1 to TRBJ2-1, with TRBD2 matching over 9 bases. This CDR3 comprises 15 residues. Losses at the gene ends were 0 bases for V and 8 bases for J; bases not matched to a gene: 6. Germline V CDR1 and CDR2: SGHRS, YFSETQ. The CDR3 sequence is CASSLGSGRRDEQFF. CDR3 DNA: TGCGCCAGCAGCTTGGGGAGCGGGAGGAGGGATGAGCAGTTCTTC.

The CDR3 DNA sequence: TGCGCCAGCAGCCAGTCTACCCACGAGCAGTACTTC. It specifies CASSQSTHEQYF. J is TRBJ2-7 and V is TRBV5-1; no reliable D call. Per the germline V gene, CDR1 is SGHRS and CDR2 is YFSETQ. Trimming shortened V by 4 bases and J by 5 bases, and 10 bases separated the two germline ends. This CDR3 region has 12 residues.

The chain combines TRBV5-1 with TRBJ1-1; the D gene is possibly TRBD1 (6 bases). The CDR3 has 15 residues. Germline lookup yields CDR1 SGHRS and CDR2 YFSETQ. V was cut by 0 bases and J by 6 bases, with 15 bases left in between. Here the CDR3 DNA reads TGCGCCAGCAGCTTGGCCGGTAGGGGGGCGGCTGAAGCTTTCTTT. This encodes CASSLAGRGAAEAFF.

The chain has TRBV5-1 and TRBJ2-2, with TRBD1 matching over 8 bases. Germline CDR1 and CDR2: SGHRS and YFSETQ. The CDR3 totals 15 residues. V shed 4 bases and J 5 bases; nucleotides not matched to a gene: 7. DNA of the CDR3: TGCGCCAGCAGCACCGGACAGGGTGGAACCGGGGAGCTGTTTTTT. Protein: CASSTGQGGTGELFF.

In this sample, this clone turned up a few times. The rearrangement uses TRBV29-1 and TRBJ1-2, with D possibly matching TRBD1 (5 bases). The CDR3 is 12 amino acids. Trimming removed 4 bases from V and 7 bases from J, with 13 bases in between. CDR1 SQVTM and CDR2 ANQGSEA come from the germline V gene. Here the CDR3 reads CSVGTPGAGYTF. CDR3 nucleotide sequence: TGCAGCGTTGGGACACCTGGAGCTGGCTACACCTTC.

The CDR3 protein is CASGLILLAGGGDTQYF. The CDR3 bases are TGTGCTAGTGGTTTGATCCTCCTAGCGGGAGGAGGAGATACGCAGTATTTT. The rearrangement links TRBV12-5 to TRBJ2-3; 11 bases are a match to TRBD2. The CDR3 runs 17 residues. J lost 5 bases, V lost 2 bases, and 9 bases had no gene match. Looked up from germline, CDR1 is LGHNT and CDR2 is FRNRAP.

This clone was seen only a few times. The CDR3 DNA follows: TGTGCCAGCAGTGAAGCTTTGCAGAGTCCGGGCACCGGGGAGCTGTTTTTT. Amino acid sequence: CASSEALQSPGTGELFF. V gene TRBV6-1 combines with J gene TRBJ2-2; D is undetermined. The CDR3 consists of 17 residues. Germline V CDR1 and CDR2: MNHNS, SASEGT. V was trimmed by 0 bases and J by 4 bases, leaving 15 bases between them.

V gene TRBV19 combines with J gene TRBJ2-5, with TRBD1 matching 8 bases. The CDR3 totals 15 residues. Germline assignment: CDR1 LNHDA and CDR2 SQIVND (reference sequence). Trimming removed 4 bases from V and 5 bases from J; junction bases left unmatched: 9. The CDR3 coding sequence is TGTGCCAGTAGTAACGGGGACAGGCAGGGTGAGACCCAGTACTTC. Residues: CASSNGDRQGETQYF.

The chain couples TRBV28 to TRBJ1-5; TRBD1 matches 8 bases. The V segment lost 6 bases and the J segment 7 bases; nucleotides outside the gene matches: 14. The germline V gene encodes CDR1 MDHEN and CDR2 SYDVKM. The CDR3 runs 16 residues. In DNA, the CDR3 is TGTGCCAGCAGCAAAGGGACAGGTAGCCTGGGGCAGCCCCAGCATTTT. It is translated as CASSKGTGSLGQPQHF.

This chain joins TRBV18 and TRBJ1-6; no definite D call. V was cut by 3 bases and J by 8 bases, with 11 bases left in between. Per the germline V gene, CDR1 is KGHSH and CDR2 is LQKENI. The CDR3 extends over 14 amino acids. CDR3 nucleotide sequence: TGTGCCAGCTCACCTACCATCTGGGATTCACCCCTCCACTTT. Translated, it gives CASSPTIWDSPLHF.

The CDR3 loop is CASSQDLSNIQYF. DNA of the CDR3: TGCGCCAGCAGCCAAGATCTGTCAAACATTCAGTACTTC. V usage is TRBV4-3 and J usage is TRBJ2-4; D is unresolved. The CDR3 loop spans 13 amino acids. Germline V lookup: CDR1 LGHNA, CDR2 YSLEER. V lost 0 bases to trimming and J lost 6 bases, with 6 bases between them.